This TCR beta chain was recorded in a study of blood T cell repertoires in COVID-19. Looking at the study overall: COVID-19 samples, acute and convalescent, were from the United States, Italy and Spain. From T cells, B-cell-depleted T cells, or PBMCs came the material, which was cDNA or gDNA.

Trimming shortened V by 4 bases and J by 6 bases, and 15 bases separated the two germline ends. CDR3 length: 14 amino acids. Germline V CDR1 and CDR2: SGHNT, YYREEE (reference sequence). Authors' methods: Nucleated cell number was recorded as an estimate derived from reference gene primer amplification. Method: immunoSEQ multiplex PCR; TCRdb's copy keeps in-frame clones and lacks some. That table gives V, J and clone size, and the DNA gave D and trimming. The sample has about 38,000 clones, around 87% seen once. The source material was peripheral blood. The clonotype originates from a man in his sixties with active or convalescent COVID-19. The V gene is TRBV5-4, the J gene TRBJ2-3; D might be TRBD1 (7 bases). The CDR3 bases are TGTGCCAGCAGCACGCAGGGGGGCGGTGATACGCAGTATTTT. Translated, it gives CASSTQGGGDTQYF.